Listed here are 10 T cell receptor beta chains from one sample, sequenced in a study of shared clonotypes between healthy human individuals. Naive CD8 cells comprised CD45RO-negative, CCR7-positively selected cells, excluding terminally differentiated effector memory CD45RA+ cells. The repertoire was sequenced with immunoSEQ multiplex PCR; TCRdb's copy has only in-frame clones and lacks some. The data contain hundreds of thousands of clones, about 98% of them seen just once; the ten biggest clones take up 0.3% to 0.35%. The sequenced sample was naive CD8+ T cells sorted from blood. The receptors originated from a man aged 25 to 40 in good health.

This chain connects TRBV7-9 to TRBJ2-3, with 10 bases aligning to TRBD2. The CDR3 consists of 14 residues. Germline trimming cut 8 bases from V and 1 base from J; bases unmatched to any gene: 3. CDR1 is SEHNR and CDR2 is FQNEAQ in the germline V gene (reference sequence). CDR3 sequence reads: CASSGTSGTDTQYF. Here the CDR3 DNA reads TGTGCCAGCTCAGGGACTAGCGGCACAGATACGCAGTATTTT.

The chain couples TRBV6-5 to TRBJ2-1; 9 positions agree with TRBD1. Germline trimming cut 4 bases from V and 6 bases from J; bases unmatched to any gene: 7. The CDR3 has 15 amino acids. Germline-derived CDR1 and CDR2 are MNHEY and SVGAGI. CDR3: CASSSDRGAPNEQFF. The CDR3 coding sequence is TGTGCCAGCAGTTCCGACAGGGGGGCCCCCAATGAGCAGTTCTTC.

The table lists this clone with a count of one. The V and J genes are TRBV11-2 and TRBJ2-7; D is possibly TRBD1 (6 bases). Germline CDR1 is SGHAT and CDR2 is FQNNGV. V was cut by 1 base and J by 7 bases, with 17 bases left in between. The CDR3 runs 15 residues. The CDR3 nucleotides read TGTGCCAGCAGCTTAGTCTTCAGGGGAAAGGAAGAGCAGTACTTC. This translates into CASSLVFRGKEEQYF.

Only one count was recorded for this clone. This sequence joins TRBV11-2 and TRBJ2-7, with D perhaps matching TRBD1 or TRBD2 (5 bases each). Germline V gene data show CDR1 as SGHAT and CDR2 as FQNNGV. Trimming stripped 5 bases from V and 4 bases from J, with 15 bases between. This CDR3 contains 14 residues. The CDR3 here is CASSPAGTVYEQYF. The CDR3, as DNA: TGTGCCAGCAGCCCGGCCGGGACGGTATACGAGCAGTACTTC.

This chain links TRBV10-3 with TRBJ1-1; 12 bases are shared with TRBD1. CDR3 size: 15 residues. V gave up 4 bases and J gave up 1 base; unmatched junction bases: 1. CDR1 is ENHRY and CDR2 is SYGVKD in the germline V gene. The CDR3 DNA follows: TGTGCCATCAGTGGGGACAGGGGGCCGAACACTGAAGCTTTCTTT. It translates to CAISGDRGPNTEAFF.

A single count supports this clone. J is TRBJ2-7 and V is TRBV6-1; no definite D call. The CDR3 runs to 15 residues. Germline V gives CDR1 MNHNS, CDR2 SASEGT. With 3 bases removed from V and 2 bases from J, the gap between germline ends came to 14 bases. The CDR3 protein is CASSEMVSAAYEQYF. Here the CDR3 DNA reads TGTGCCAGCAGTGAGATGGTTTCGGCAGCCTACGAGCAGTACTTC.

The gene calls are TRBV28 and TRBJ1-1; D is ambiguous. The CDR3 runs 13 residues. The germline V gene encodes CDR1 MDHEN and CDR2 SYDVKM. V lost 5 bases and J 6 bases, leaving 13 bases between the germline ends. CDR3 bases: TGTGCCAGCAGTCCCCCTGGGCTCCCTGAAGCTTTCTTT. Translated, it gives CASSPPGLPEAFF.

This clone was seen a single time. This rearrangement joins TRBV5-6 to TRBJ1-1; the match to TRBD1 covers 7 bases. V lost 0 bases and J lost 0; bases outside the gene matches: 8. Germline V gene sequence: CDR1 SGHDT, CDR2 YYEEEE. This CDR3 is built from 17 residues. Written as DNA, the CDR3 is TGTGCCAGCAGCTTGGAAGGGGGCCAGGGGATGAACACTGAAGCTTTCTTT. This sequence encodes CASSLEGGQGMNTEAFF.

The chain recombines TRBV11-2 with TRBJ2-7; D is unclear. This CDR3 has 12 amino acids. With 5 bases removed from V and 5 bases from J, the gap between germline ends came to 10 bases. The V gene's germline CDR1 is SGHAT and CDR2 FQNNGV. The CDR3 protein is CASSTIDHEQYF. The CDR3 DNA reads TGTGCCAGCAGCACGATCGACCACGAGCAGTACTTC.

This clone was seen more than once but under ten times. V and J are TRBV7-3 and TRBJ2-3, with TRBD2 matching 10 bases. V was clipped by 2 bases and J by 4 bases; unmatched bases: 3. Germline V gene sequence: CDR1 SGHTA, CDR2 FQGTGA. This CDR3 contains 15 residues. CDR3: CASSLGTSEADTQYF. CDR3 bases: TGTGCCAGCAGCTTAGGGACTAGCGAGGCAGATACGCAGTATTTT. The full variable domain, with the rest looked up from reference TRBV7-3 and TRBJ2-3, is GAGVSQTPSNKVTEKGKYVELRCDPISGHTALYWYRQSLGQGPEFLIYFQGTGAADDSGLPNDRFFAVRPEGSVSTLKIQRTERGDSAVYLCASSLGTSEADTQYFGPGTRLTVL.